These 26 T cell receptor beta chains came from one sample sequenced in a study of T cell changes during pregnancy in multiple sclerosis. Some clones are missing from TCRdb's copy, which holds only in-frame ones; the method was immunoSEQ multiplex PCR. The sample lists 34,000 or so clones; almost 90% were seen once. The sequences come from CD8+ T cells from peripheral blood mononuclear cells, collected after pregnancy. Source of these receptors: a female donor with multiple sclerosis, enrolled in a pregnancy study.

The chain carries TRBV9 and TRBJ2-5, with 7 positions matching TRBD1. The junction had 7 bases not matched to a gene; V was cut back by 3 bases and J by 5 bases. CDR3 length: 14 residues. Germline loops: CDR1 SGDLS, CDR2 YYNGEE. CDR3 in DNA: TGTGCCAGCAGCGCGACAGGGTTGCGGGAGACCCAGTACTTC. Protein: CASSATGLRETQYF. The variable domain in full, with the rest retrieved from reference TRBV9 and TRBJ2-5, is DSGVTQTPKHLITATGQRVTLRCSPRSGDLSVYWYQQSLDQGLQFLIQYYNGEERAKGNILERFSAQQFPDLHSELNLSSLELGDSALYFCASSATGLRETQYFGPGTRLLVL.

The CDR3 DNA reads TGTGCCAGCAGCCACAGGGCCGAGACCCAGTACTTC. It codes for CASSHRAETQYF. V and J are TRBV21-1 and TRBJ2-5; the table calls TRBD1, which could not be checked here. TRBV21-1 is described as a pseudogene. The CDR3 runs 12 residues.

This clone showed up just a few times. This sequence joins TRBV15 and TRBJ2-2; 7 bases are shared with TRBD1. The CDR3 is made up of 14 amino acids. Germline CDR1 and CDR2: LNHNV and YYDKDF (reference sequence). V shed 8 bases and J 6 bases; nucleotides not matched to a gene: 9. DNA for the CDR3: TGTGCCACCCGGAAAGGGGGCGAATCCGGGGAGCTGTTTTTT. Encoded protein: CATRKGGESGELFF.

The sample holds many counts of this clone. CDR3 in DNA: TGCGCCAGCAGCCAGTATGCGTCCCCCAATTCACCCCTCCACTTT. Its translation: CASSQYASPNSPLHF. This rearrangement joins TRBV4-3 to TRBJ1-6; D not certain. Trimming stripped 3 bases from V and 7 bases from J, with 13 bases between. CDR1 LGHNA and CDR2 YSLEER come from the germline V gene. The CDR3 sequence is 15 residues long.

Worth noting for this clone: Distinct nucleotide sequences in the sample also encode this CDR3. The J gene is TRBJ2-7, the V gene TRBV9, with 7 bases identical to TRBD1. Trimming took 3 bases from V and 4 from J; bases not matched to a gene: 1. Per germline, CDR1 SGDLS and CDR2 YYNGEE. This CDR3 spans 12 amino acids. In DNA, the CDR3 is TGTGCCAGCAGCGGACAGGGATACGAGCAGTACTTC. Protein sequence: CASSGQGYEQYF.

This clone was seen only once. The chain joins TRBV6-5 to TRBJ1-2, with D possibly matching TRBD1 (6 bases). This CDR3 spans 13 amino acids. Germline V gene sequence: CDR1 MNHEY, CDR2 SVGAGI. Trimming left V 4 bases short and J 8 bases short, with 14 bases between. The CDR3 protein is CASSFAGTTGYTF. CDR3 nucleotides: TGTGCCAGCAGTTTCGCCGGGACAACCGGCTACACCTTC.

The chain links TRBV4-3 to TRBJ2-3; TRBD2 matches at 12 bases. V lost 0 bases to trimming and J lost 0 bases; unmatched junction nucleotides: 4. The CDR3 spans 18 residues. CDR1 is LGHNA, CDR2 YSLEER, per germline. The CDR3 loop reads CASSQDLAGGISTDTQYF. The CDR3 DNA is TGCGCCAGCAGCCAAGACCTAGCGGGGGGGATTAGCACAGATACGCAGTATTTT.

This chain joins TRBV7-2 and TRBJ1-4, with D hard to call. CDR3 length: 16 residues. V was clipped by 6 bases and J by 0 bases, with 14 bases between them. CDR1 is SGHTA and CDR2 is FQGNSA in the germline V gene. The CDR3 is CASSPTVLTTNEKLFF. The DNA for the CDR3 is TGTGCCAGCAGTCCTACAGTTCTTACAACTAATGAAAAACTGTTTTTT.

This chain joins TRBV7-2 and TRBJ2-7; D unresolved. The CDR3 totals 12 residues. CDR1 is SGHTA, CDR2 FQGNSA, per germline. Between the trimmed V and J ends, which lost 5 bases and 4 bases, there was a span of 9 bases. CDR3 sequence (DNA): TGTGCCAGCAGCCCTATTCCTTACGAGCAGTACTTC. This sequence encodes CASSPIPYEQYF.

This clone is categorized as medium-sized (0.01 to 0.1%). The chain joins TRBV6-6 to TRBJ2-7; 7 bases match TRBD2. J gave up 3 bases and V 1 base, and 3 bases lay outside the gene matches. The CDR3 extends over 14 amino acids. From germline, CDR1 is MNHNY and CDR2 SVGAGI (reference sequence). DNA for the CDR3: TGTGCCAGCAGTTACTTGGCTAGCGGCTACGAGCAGTACTTC. The encoded protein is CASSYLASGYEQYF.

The chain joins TRBV2 to TRBJ1-2, with a tentative D call TRBD1 (5 bases). The CDR3 loop spans 13 amino acids. The germline CDR1 and CDR2 sequences are SNHLY and FYNNEI. Between the trimmed V and J ends, which lost 10 bases and 4 bases, there was a span of 16 bases. CDR3 region: CATTQRTPYGYTF. CDR3 sequence (DNA): TGTGCCACTACACAACGGACACCCTATGGCTACACCTTC.

The rearrangement links TRBV19 to TRBJ1-2; 8 bases agree with TRBD1. This CDR3 spans 12 amino acids. The V and J ends lost 7 bases and 10 bases, in that order; junction bases with no gene match: 8. CDR1 is LNHDA, CDR2 SQIVND, per germline (reference sequence). The CDR3 loop reads CASTSGGSVYTF. As DNA, the CDR3 is TGTGCCAGTACCTCAGGGGGCAGTGTCTACACCTTC.

This chain joins TRBV14 and TRBJ1-2, with TRBD1 identical over 8 bases. With V trimmed by 8 bases and J by 3 bases, 5 bases remained unmatched. The CDR3 is 13 residues long. The germline V gene has CDR1 SGHDN and CDR2 FVKESK. The CDR3 DNA is TGTGCCAGCCGGCGGACAGGGTACTATGGCTACACCTTC. Protein sequence: CASRRTGYYGYTF.

This rearrangement joins TRBV5-6 to TRBJ1-5; the D gene is possibly TRBD1 (6 bases). CDR3 size: 16 residues. Looked up from germline, CDR1 is SGHDT and CDR2 is YYEEEE. Trimming removed 2 bases from V and 3 bases from J, with 15 bases in between. The CDR3 region has the DNA TGTGCCAGCAGCTTTAGTCGGGGGGCTTTCAATCAGCCCCAGCATTTT. Its translation is CASSFSRGAFNQPQHF.

V and J are TRBV15 and TRBJ2-3; D might be TRBD2 (6 bases). The germline V gene has CDR1 LNHNV and CDR2 YYDKDF (reference sequence). The CDR3 is 15 amino acids. Deletions cut 5 bases from V and 0 bases from J, with 12 bases between. The CDR3 spells CATSHSGTSTDTQYF. As DNA, the CDR3 is TGTGCCACCAGCCACTCCGGGACTAGCACAGATACGCAGTATTTT.

The chain is built from TRBV9 and TRBJ2-1, with D tentatively TRBD2 (5 bases). V lost 3 bases and J 10 bases, leaving 17 bases between the germline ends. Germline-derived CDR1 and CDR2 are SGDLS and YYNGEE. The CDR3 is made up of 14 amino acids. CDR3 nucleotides: TGTGCCAGCAGCGCCCGGACTGGGGTAGGGGAGCAGTTCTTC. Protein: CASSARTGVGEQFF.

The chain is built from TRBV25-1 and TRBJ1-4; 7 bases fit TRBD1. CDR3 length equals 15 residues. Germline values: CDR1 MGHDK, CDR2 SYGVNS. Trimming cost V 3 bases and J 4 bases; bases outside gene matches: 5. The CDR3 loop is CASSDWGTVNEKLFF. CDR3 DNA sequence: TGTGCCAGCAGTGACTGGGGGACAGTTAATGAAAAACTGTTTTTT.

The V call is TRBV21-1, the J call TRBJ1-5; the tabulated D call, TRBD1, remains unverified against the DNA. TRBV21-1 is shown as a pseudogene. The CDR3 runs to 15 residues. The CDR3 bases are TGTGCCAGCAGCAAAGAAATACAGGGCCCTCCGCCCCAGCATTTT. Translating it yields CASSKEIQGPPPQHF.

The V call is TRBV6-6, the J call TRBJ1-4, with 7 bases lining up with TRBD1. The CDR3 contains 14 residues. The germline CDR1 and CDR2 sequences are MNHNY and SVGAGI (reference sequence). V lost 6 bases, J lost 8 bases, and 9 bases stayed unmatched. The CDR3 loop is CASRNPGQTEKLFF. CDR3 coding DNA: TGTGCCAGCAGAAATCCGGGACAGACCGAAAAACTGTTTTTT.

The chain combines TRBV7-9 with TRBJ2-3; 9 bases line up with TRBD2. The V and J ends lost 3 bases and 5 bases, in that order; junction bases with no gene match: 3. CDR1 and CDR2 (germline): SEHNR, FQNEAQ (reference sequence). This CDR3 region has 14 residues. The CDR3 bases are TGTGCCAGCAGCTTTGGCGGGGGGGTAGATACGCAGTATTTT. Residues: CASSFGGGVDTQYF.

V usage is TRBV7-9 and J usage is TRBJ1-1; perhaps TRBD1 as D (6 bases). This CDR3 comprises 12 residues. V was cut by 10 bases and J by 7 bases, with 16 bases left in between. Germline CDR1 reads SEHNR; CDR2 reads FQNEAQ (reference sequence). In DNA form, the CDR3 reads TGTGCCATCCAGAGGGGGAACGGTGAAGCTTTCTTT. Encoded protein: CAIQRGNGEAFF.

The chain has TRBV5-8 and TRBJ1-1; 10 bases line up with TRBD1. Germline loops: CDR1 SGHTS, CDR2 YDEGEE. The CDR3 is 15 amino acids. Trimming cost V 0 bases and J 9 bases; bases outside gene matches: 8. Here the CDR3 reads CASSLVLTGGWKAFF. In DNA, the CDR3 is TGTGCCAGCAGCTTGGTCTTGACAGGGGGCTGGAAAGCTTTCTTT.

Concerning this clone: One end of the junction varies from germline; a read error may be responsible. The V and J genes are TRBV14 and TRBJ2-3; the D gene is possibly TRBD1 (5 bases). Germline CDR1 and CDR2: SGHDN and FVKESK. The CDR3 is 14 amino acids. CDR3 bases: TGTGCCAGCAGCCAAGGGGGCAGCAGAGATACGCAGTATTTT. This translates into CASSQGGSRDTQYF.

CDR3: CAWSVWAGTNSYEQYF. The CDR3 DNA reads TGTGCCTGGAGTGTTTGGGCAGGGACTAACTCCTACGAGCAGTACTTC. This rearrangement joins TRBV30 to TRBJ2-7; 7 nucleotides match TRBD2. The germline gives CDR1 GTSNPN, CDR2 SVGIG (reference sequence). This CDR3 is 16 amino acids long. V lost 0 bases and J lost 0; bases outside the gene matches: 8.

The chain couples TRBV2 to TRBJ2-7; possible D gene TRBD2, 5 bases. The V gene's germline CDR1 is SNHLY and CDR2 FYNNEI. The CDR3 has 14 residues. With 6 bases removed from V and 7 bases from J, the gap between germline ends came to 19 bases. CDR3 nucleotide sequence: TGTGCCAGCAGCACCATAGCGAAAAGGGTGGAGCAGTACTTC. This sequence encodes CASSTIAKRVEQYF.

The chain is built from TRBV5-5 and TRBJ1-1, with TRBD1 matching over 7 bases. Per the germline V gene, CDR1 is SGHKS and CDR2 is YYEKEE (reference sequence). Germline trimming cut 2 bases from V and 1 base from J; bases unmatched to any gene: 5. The CDR3 totals 15 residues. As DNA, the CDR3 is TGTGCCAGCAGCTTTCCGGGACAGTGGAACACTGAAGCTTTCTTT. Translating it yields CASSFPGQWNTEAFF.